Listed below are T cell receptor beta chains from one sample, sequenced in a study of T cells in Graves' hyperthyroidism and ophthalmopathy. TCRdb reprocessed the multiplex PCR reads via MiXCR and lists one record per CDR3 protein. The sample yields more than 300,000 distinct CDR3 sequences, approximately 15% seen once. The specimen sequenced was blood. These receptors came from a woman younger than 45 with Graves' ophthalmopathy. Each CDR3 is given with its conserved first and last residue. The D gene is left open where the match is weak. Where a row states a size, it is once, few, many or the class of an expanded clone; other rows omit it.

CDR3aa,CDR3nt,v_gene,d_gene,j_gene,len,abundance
CAGSKGFGETQYF,TGTGCCGGCAGCAAGGGGTTCGGGGAGACCCAGTACTTC,TRBV6-1,.,TRBJ2-5,13,few
CSAEWDGEVYEQYF,TGCAGTGCTGAGTGGGACGGAGAAGTATACGAGCAGTACTTC,TRBV20-1,.,TRBJ2-7,14,many
CGTDGGNTIYF,TGCGGGACAGACGGTGGAAACACCATATATTTT,TRBV19,TRBD1,TRBJ1-3,11,few
CASSSTGQGGKNIQYF,TGTGCCAGCAGTTCCACGGGACAGGGTGGCAAAAACATTCAGTACTTC,TRBV28,TRBD1,TRBJ2-4,16,many
CASSLTGTVDEQYF,TGTGCCAGCAGCCTCACCGGGACAGTCGACGAGCAGTACTTC,TRBV13,TRBD1,TRBJ2-7,14,many
CASSLGPLETQYF,TGTGCCAGCAGTTTGGGTCCCTTGGAGACCCAGTACTTC,TRBV27,.,TRBJ2-5,13,few
CAWSPGETGNQPQHF,TGTGCCTGGAGTCCCGGGGAAACAGGGAATCAGCCCCAGCATTTT,TRBV30,.,TRBJ1-5,15,many
CASSQDRAATDTQYF,TGTGCCAGCAGCCAAGATCGGGCAGCCACAGATACGCAGTATTTT,TRBV3-1,.,TRBJ2-3,15,many
CASSYRRGLGYYGYTF,TGTGCCAGCAGTTACCGTAGGGGTTTGGGGTACTATGGCTACACCTTC,TRBV28,.,TRBJ1-2,16,many
CASSPRDRGGYEQYF,TGTGCCAGCAGCCCACGGGACAGGGGAGGATACGAGCAGTACTTC,TRBV5-4,TRBD1,TRBJ2-7,15,many
CASSQVTRREAFF,TGTGCCAGCAGCCAAGTAACCCGTCGGGAAGCTTTCTTT,TRBV3-1,.,TRBJ1-1,13,many
CASSFSWATDTQYF,TGTGCCAGCAGCTTTTCTTGGGCGACAGATACGCAGTATTTT,TRBV7-2,.,TRBJ2-3,14,many
CATSRVSMNTEAFF,TGTGCCACCAGCAGAGTCAGCATGAACACTGAAGCTTTCTTT,TRBV15,.,TRBJ1-1,14,many
CASSERSGDETQYF,TGTGCCAGCAGTGAGAGGAGCGGGGACGAGACCCAGTACTTC,TRBV6-1,TRBD2,TRBJ2-5,14,many
CASSYGITEAFF,TGTGCCAGCAGTTACGGTATAACTGAAGCTTTCTTT,TRBV6-2/TRBV6-3,.,TRBJ1-1,12,many
CSAAGLAGAKPETQYF,TGCAGTGCTGCTGGACTAGCGGGGGCTAAGCCCGAGACCCAGTACTTC,TRBV20-1,TRBD2,TRBJ2-5,16,many
CASSSARNSPLHF,TGTGCCAGCAGCTCCGCTAGGAATTCACCCCTCCACTTT,TRBV7-6,.,TRBJ1-6,13,.
CASSSTGQGVPYEQYF,TGTGCCAGCAGTTCGACTGGACAGGGGGTTCCCTACGAGCAGTACTTC,TRBV28,TRBD1,TRBJ2-7,16,many
CSARDLWTVNTGELFF,TGCAGTGCTAGAGATCTTTGGACAGTGAACACCGGGGAGCTGTTTTTT,TRBV20-1,.,TRBJ2-2,16,many
CASSLGDSSPLHF,TGTGCCAGCAGTTTAGGGGACAGTTCACCCCTCCACTTT,TRBV12-3/TRBV12-4,TRBD1,TRBJ1-6,13,many
CAILRDGHHTGELFF,TGTGCCATATTACGGGACGGCCATCACACCGGGGAGCTGTTTTTT,TRBV2,.,TRBJ2-2,15,many